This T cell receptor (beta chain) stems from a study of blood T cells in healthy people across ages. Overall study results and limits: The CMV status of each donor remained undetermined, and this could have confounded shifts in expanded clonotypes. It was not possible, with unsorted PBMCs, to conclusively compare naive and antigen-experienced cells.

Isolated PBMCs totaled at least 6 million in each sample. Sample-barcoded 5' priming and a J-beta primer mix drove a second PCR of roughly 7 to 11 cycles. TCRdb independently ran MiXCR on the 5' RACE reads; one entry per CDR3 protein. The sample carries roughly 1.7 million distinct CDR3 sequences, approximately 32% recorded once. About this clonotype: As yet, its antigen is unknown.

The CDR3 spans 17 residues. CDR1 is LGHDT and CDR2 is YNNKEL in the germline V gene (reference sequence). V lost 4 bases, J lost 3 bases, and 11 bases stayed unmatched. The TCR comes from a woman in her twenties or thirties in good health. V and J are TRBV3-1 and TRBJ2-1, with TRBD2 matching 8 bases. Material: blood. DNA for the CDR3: TGTGCCAGCAGCCCGCGGGGAGCGGGGGCCGTCTACAATGAGCAGTTCTTC. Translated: CASSPRGAGAVYNEQFF.